The 15 T cell receptor beta chains below all came from one sample that was sequenced in a study of T cells after posttransplantation cyclophosphamide. TCRdb's table, derived via immunoSEQ multiplex PCR, lists solely in-frame clones and lacks some. Of about 52,000 clones in the sample, roughly 94% were seen once. Sequenced material: PBMCs. The receptors come from a woman aged 25 to 39 in good health and a related stem cell transplant donor.

In DNA, the CDR3 is TGCGCCAGCTCAGGTTCCCTCACTGAAGCTTTCTTT. It codes for CASSGSLTEAFF. This rearrangement joins TRBV10-1 to TRBJ1-1; D unresolved. The germline V and J ends were trimmed by 8 bases and 4 bases, with 11 bases remaining between them. The CDR3 length is 12 residues. The germline V gene has CDR1 WNHNN and CDR2 SYGVQD (reference sequence).

Comment on this clone: The junction departs from germline at one end; a sequencing error may be responsible. The chain uses TRBV7-8 and TRBJ1-1; D not certain. Germline V gives CDR1 SGHVS, CDR2 FQNEAQ. The CDR3 contains 14 residues. CDR3 nucleotide sequence: TGTGCCAGCAGCATAGCGCCGAGTGACACTGAAGCTTTCTTT. This encodes CASSIAPSDTEAFF. Complete variable domain (other parts from reference TRBV7-8 and TRBJ1-1): GAGVSQSPRYKVAKRGQDVALRCDPISGHVSLFWYQQALGQGPEFLTYFQNEAQLDKSGLPSDRFFAERPEGSVSTLKIQRTQQEDSAVYLCASSIAPSDTEAFFGQGTRLTVV.

The J gene is TRBJ2-5, the V gene TRBV10-3; 12 nucleotides line up with TRBD2. Germline CDR1 ENHRY, CDR2 SYGVKD. The V and J ends lost 7 bases and 4 bases, in that order; junction bases with no gene match: 4. The CDR3 runs 14 residues. The CDR3 bases are TGTGCCATCAATCCTAGCGGGAGGGGAGAGACCCAGTACTTC. Translation: CAINPSGRGETQYF.

CDR3 DNA: TGTGCCAGCAGCCTGGGACAGTTCTCCTACAATGAGCAGTTCTTC. Encoded protein: CASSLGQFSYNEQFF. This rearrangement joins TRBV27 to TRBJ2-1, with 7 bases identical to TRBD1. V dropped 6 bases and J dropped 0; count of bases not matched to a gene: 5. The length of the CDR3 is 15 residues. CDR1 and CDR2 (germline): MNHEY, SMNVEV (reference sequence).

This chain's CDR3 is CASSVTLGASTGELFF. CDR3 nucleotides: TGTGCCAGTAGTGTGACTTTGGGGGCTTCGACCGGGGAGCTGTTTTTT. This chain uses TRBV19 with TRBJ2-2, with D perhaps TRBD1 (6 bases). The V gene's germline CDR1 is LNHDA and CDR2 SQIVND (reference sequence). Trimming removed 5 bases at V and 5 bases at J, with 18 bases between. The CDR3 length is 16 residues.

V and J are TRBV23-1 and TRBJ1-5; TRBD1 aligns across 8 bases. TRBV23-1 counts as an open reading frame of uncertain function. Unmatched junction bases numbered 19, after V lost 10 bases and J lost 5 bases. This CDR3 has 17 amino acids. CDR3 DNA sequence: TGCGCCAAAGGGACAGGTTCTATCCCGGTAGGCTATCAGCCCCAGCATTTT. Amino acids: CAKGTGSIPVGYQPQHF.

The chain joins TRBV5-1 to TRBJ2-7; 7 bases are a match to TRBD2. Per the germline V gene, CDR1 is SGHRS and CDR2 is YFSETQ. V was clipped by 4 bases and J by 5 bases; unmatched bases: 12. This CDR3 comprises 15 residues. CDR3 sequence reads: CASSRRVGGSDEQYF. As DNA, the CDR3 is TGCGCCAGCAGCCGGAGGGTGGGAGGGAGCGACGAGCAGTACTTC.

A note on this clone: One end of the junction fails to match germline, which may point to a read error. This CDR3 reads CASSGQTGEGASF. In DNA form, the CDR3 reads TGTGCCAGCAGTGGACAGACAGGGGAGGGGGCTTCCTTT. The rearrangement uses TRBV6-5 and TRBJ1-1; the match to TRBD1 covers 8 bases. This CDR3 contains 13 residues. The germline V gene has CDR1 MNHEY and CDR2 SVGAGI.

The CDR3 DNA sequence: TGTGCCAGCATGAAGACAGTTACTAATGAAAAACTGTTTTTT. As protein: CASMKTVTNEKLFF. The V call is TRBV6-1, the J call TRBJ1-4; a possible D gene is TRBD1 (5 bases). V shed 7 bases and J shed 2 bases, with 11 bases lying between them. The CDR3 totals 14 residues. The V gene's germline CDR1 is MNHNS and CDR2 SASEGT.

This clone showed up just once. The chain recombines TRBV4-3 with TRBJ1-2, with D possibly matching TRBD1 (5 bases). Looked up from germline, CDR1 is LGHNA and CDR2 is YSLEER. Trimming left V 9 bases short and J 3 bases short, with 17 bases between. The CDR3 is 14 amino acids. CDR3 in amino acids: CARGTGEGDYGYTF. CDR3 in DNA: TGCGCCAGGGGAACGGGGGAAGGGGACTATGGCTACACCTTC.

A single count supports this clone. V gene TRBV11-3 combines with J gene TRBJ2-2, with D possibly TRBD1 on 6 matching bases. This CDR3 region has 14 residues. The V gene lost 4 bases and the J gene lost 0 bases, with 6 bases spanning the gap. CDR1 SGHNT and CDR2 YENEEA come from the germline V gene. The CDR3 DNA is TGTGCCAGCAGCTGGACAGCGAACACCGGGGAGCTGTTTTTT. This translates into CASSWTANTGELFF.

The J gene is TRBJ1-3, the V gene TRBV4-3; 10 bases fit TRBD1. CDR1 LGHNA and CDR2 YSLEER come from the germline V gene. Trimming took 1 base from V and 2 from J; bases not matched to a gene: 8. CDR3 length: 18 amino acids. CDR3 protein: CASSQVWGGTGAGNTIYF. The CDR3 nucleotides are TGCGCCAGCAGCCAAGTTTGGGGAGGGACAGGGGCTGGAAACACCATATATTTT.

J is TRBJ2-7 and V is TRBV7-6; 9 positions agree with TRBD1. V lost 5 bases and J lost 2; bases outside the gene matches: 7. This CDR3 comprises 15 residues. Germline assignment: CDR1 SGHVS and CDR2 FNYEAQ. The CDR3 protein is CASSQTGGITYEQYF. The CDR3 coding sequence is TGTGCCAGCAGCCAAACAGGGGGCATTACCTACGAGCAGTACTTC.

The V call is TRBV10-3, the J call TRBJ2-6; no definite D call. The germline gives CDR1 ENHRY, CDR2 SYGVKD. V was shortened by 4 bases and J by 0 bases, with 13 bases between the two germline ends. The CDR3 sequence is 17 residues long. The DNA for the CDR3 is TGTGCCATCAGTGTGGCTTTGCCCAGCTCTGGGGCCAACGTCCTGACTTTC. It encodes CAISVALPSSGANVLTF.

The CDR3 coding sequence is TGTGCCAGCAGCTTAGAGGGAATCGAGGGTGAAAAACTGTTTTTT. Its translation is CASSLEGIEGEKLFF. V and J are TRBV7-9 and TRBJ1-4; D unclear. Germline V lookup: CDR1 SEHNR, CDR2 FQNEAQ (reference sequence). The V gene lost 1 base and the J gene lost 7 bases, with 13 bases spanning the gap. CDR3 length equals 15 residues.